This TCR beta chain was documented in a study of graft-versus-host responses after intestinal transplantation. Study summary: Recipients received multivisceral, liver-intestinal, or isolated intestinal transplants. Anti-thymocyte globulin induction, then tacrolimus and steroids for around 3 years, went to all recipients.

Study-level findings and limits: Recipient-marrow GvH clones were detected, some having first appeared in ileum or blood.

CDR1 and CDR2 (germline): SGHVT, SQSDAQ. With 1 base clipped from V and 5 bases from J, the junction kept 4 bases outside the gene matches. The CDR3 extends over 14 amino acids. A word on this clone: Its antigen is undetermined.

TCRdb keeps only in-frame clones here, not all; method: immunoSEQ multiplex PCR. The repertoire includes about 99,000 clones, less than 95% of them detected once, and about 0.072% sits in the top ten. V and J are TRBV7-4 and TRBJ1-2, with TRBD1 identical over 7 bases. The clonotype was recovered from a human donor who was the organ donor for an intestinal transplant. The sample here was unstimulated CD8+ T cells sorted from spleen or lymph node cells, taken before transplant. The CDR3 protein is CASSLETGRYGYTF. For the CDR3, the DNA is TGTGCCAGCAGCTTAGAGACAGGGCGGTATGGCTACACCTTC. The full variable domain, its missing parts supplied by reference TRBV7-4 and TRBJ1-2, is GAGVSQSPRYKVAKRGRDVALRCDSISGHVTLYWYRQTLGQGSEVLTYSQSDAQRDKSGRPSGRFSAERPERSVSTLKIQRTEQGDSAVYLCASSLETGRYGYTFGSGTRLTVV.